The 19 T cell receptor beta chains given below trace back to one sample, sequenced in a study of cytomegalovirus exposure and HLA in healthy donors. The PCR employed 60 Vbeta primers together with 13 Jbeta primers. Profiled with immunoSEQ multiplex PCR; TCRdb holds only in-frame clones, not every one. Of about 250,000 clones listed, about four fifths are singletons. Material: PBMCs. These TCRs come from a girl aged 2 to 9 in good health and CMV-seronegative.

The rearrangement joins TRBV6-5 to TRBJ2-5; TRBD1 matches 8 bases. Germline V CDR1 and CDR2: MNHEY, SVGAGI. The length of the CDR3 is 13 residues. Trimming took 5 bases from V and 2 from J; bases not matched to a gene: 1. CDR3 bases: TGTGCCAGCAGTCAGGGGGCTCAAGAGACCCAGTACTTC. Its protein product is CASSQGAQETQYF.

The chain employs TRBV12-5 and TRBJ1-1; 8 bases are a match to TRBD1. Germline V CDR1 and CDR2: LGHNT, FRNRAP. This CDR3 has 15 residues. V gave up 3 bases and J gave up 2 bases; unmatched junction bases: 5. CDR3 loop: CASGFRTGGNTEAFF. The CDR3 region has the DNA TGTGCTAGTGGTTTCCGAACAGGGGGAAACACTGAAGCTTTCTTT.

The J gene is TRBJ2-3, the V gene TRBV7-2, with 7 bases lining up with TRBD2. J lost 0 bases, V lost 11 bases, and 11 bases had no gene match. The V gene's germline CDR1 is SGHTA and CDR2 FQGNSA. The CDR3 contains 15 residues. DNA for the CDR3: TGTGCCGCGGGTACTAGCGCCTATAGCACAGATACGCAGTATTTT. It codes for CAAGTSAYSTDTQYF.

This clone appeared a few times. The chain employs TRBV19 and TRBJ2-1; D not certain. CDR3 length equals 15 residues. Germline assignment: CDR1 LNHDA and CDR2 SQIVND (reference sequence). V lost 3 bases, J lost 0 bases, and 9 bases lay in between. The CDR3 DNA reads TGTGCCAGTAGTATTACCTACAGCTCCTACAATGAGCAGTTCTTC. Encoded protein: CASSITYSSYNEQFF.

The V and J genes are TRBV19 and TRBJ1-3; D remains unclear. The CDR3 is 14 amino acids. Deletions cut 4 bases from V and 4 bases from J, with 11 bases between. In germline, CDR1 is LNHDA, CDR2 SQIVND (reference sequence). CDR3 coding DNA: TGTGCCAGTAGTACGGGAGGCGGAGGAAACACCATATATTTT. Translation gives CASSTGGGGNTIYF.

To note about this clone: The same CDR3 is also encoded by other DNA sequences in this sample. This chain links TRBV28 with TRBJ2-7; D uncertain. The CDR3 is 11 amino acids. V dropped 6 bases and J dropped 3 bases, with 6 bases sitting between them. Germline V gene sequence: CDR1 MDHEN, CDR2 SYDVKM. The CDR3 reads CASSLLYEQYF. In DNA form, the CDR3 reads TGTGCCAGCAGCCTTCTCTACGAGCAGTACTTC.

The DNA for the CDR3 is TGTGCCAGCAGCTTAAAAGCGGGCCAATACGAGCAGTACTTC. This sequence encodes CASSLKAGQYEQYF. The chain is built from TRBV7-2 and TRBJ2-7; D may be TRBD2 (6 bases). CDR1 and CDR2 (germline): SGHTA, FQGNSA. The germline V and J ends were trimmed by 2 bases and 4 bases, with 12 bases remaining between them. The CDR3 spans 14 residues.

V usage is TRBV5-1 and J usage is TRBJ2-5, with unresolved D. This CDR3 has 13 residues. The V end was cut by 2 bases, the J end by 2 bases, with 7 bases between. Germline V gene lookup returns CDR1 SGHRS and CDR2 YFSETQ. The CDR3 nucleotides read TGCGCCAGCAGCTTCCACCTACAAGAGACCCAGTACTTC. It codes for CASSFHLQETQYF.

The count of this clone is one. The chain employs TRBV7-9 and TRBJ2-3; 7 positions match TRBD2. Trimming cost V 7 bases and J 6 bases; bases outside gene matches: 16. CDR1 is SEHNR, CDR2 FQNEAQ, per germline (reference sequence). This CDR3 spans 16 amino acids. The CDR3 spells CASIAKWGGRYDTQYF. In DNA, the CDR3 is TGTGCCAGCATCGCGAAGTGGGGGGGGAGATACGATACGCAGTATTTT.

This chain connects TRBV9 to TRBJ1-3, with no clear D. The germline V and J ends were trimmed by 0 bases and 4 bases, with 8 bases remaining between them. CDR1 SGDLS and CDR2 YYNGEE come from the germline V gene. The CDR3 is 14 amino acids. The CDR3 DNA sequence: TGTGCCAGCAGCGTAGGGGCATCCGGAAACACCATATATTTT. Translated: CASSVGASGNTIYF.

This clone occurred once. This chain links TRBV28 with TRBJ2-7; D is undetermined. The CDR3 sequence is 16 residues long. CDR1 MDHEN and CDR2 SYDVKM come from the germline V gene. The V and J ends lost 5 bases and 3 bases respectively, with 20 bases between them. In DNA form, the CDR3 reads TGTGCCAGCAGTCCCCTCGGCAGCGAGATAAACTACGAGCAGTACTTC. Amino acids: CASSPLGSEINYEQYF. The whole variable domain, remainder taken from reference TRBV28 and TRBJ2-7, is DVKVTQSSRYLVKRTGEKVFLECVQDMDHENMFWYRQDPGLGLRLIYFSYDVKMKEKGDIPEGYSVSREKKERFSLILESASTNQTSMYLCASSPLGSEINYEQYFGPGTRLTVT.

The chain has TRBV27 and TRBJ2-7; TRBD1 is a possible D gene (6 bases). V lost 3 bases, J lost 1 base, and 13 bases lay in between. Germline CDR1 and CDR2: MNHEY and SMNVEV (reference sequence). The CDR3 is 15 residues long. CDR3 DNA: TGTGCCAGCAGTTTCGGGACACTCCGGTCCTACGAGCAGTACTTC. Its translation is CASSFGTLRSYEQYF.

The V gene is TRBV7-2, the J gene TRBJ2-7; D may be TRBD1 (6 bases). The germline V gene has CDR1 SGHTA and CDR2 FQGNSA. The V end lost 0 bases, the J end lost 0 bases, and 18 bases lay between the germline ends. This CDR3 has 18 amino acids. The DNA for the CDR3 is TGTGCCAGCAGCTTAGCACGGCTCGTTCCAGGGGTCTCCTACGAGCAGTACTTC. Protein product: CASSLARLVPGVSYEQYF.

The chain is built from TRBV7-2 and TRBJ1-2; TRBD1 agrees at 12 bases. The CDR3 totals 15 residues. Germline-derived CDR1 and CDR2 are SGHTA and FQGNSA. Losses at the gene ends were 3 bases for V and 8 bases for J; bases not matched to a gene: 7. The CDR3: CASSFWGQGAEGYTF. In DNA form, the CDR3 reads TGTGCCAGCAGCTTCTGGGGACAGGGGGCGGAGGGCTACACCTTC.

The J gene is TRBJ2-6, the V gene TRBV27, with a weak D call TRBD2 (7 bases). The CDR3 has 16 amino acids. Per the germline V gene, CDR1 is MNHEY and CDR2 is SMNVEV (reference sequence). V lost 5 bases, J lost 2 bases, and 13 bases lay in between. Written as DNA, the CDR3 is TGTGCCAGCAGTCGAAGGGGGGGCGCTGGGGCCAACGTCCTGACTTTC. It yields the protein CASSRRGGAGANVLTF.

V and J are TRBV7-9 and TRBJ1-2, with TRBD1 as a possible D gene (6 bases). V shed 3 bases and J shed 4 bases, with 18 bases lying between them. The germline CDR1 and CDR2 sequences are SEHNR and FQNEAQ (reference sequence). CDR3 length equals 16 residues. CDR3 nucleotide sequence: TGTGCCAGCAGCTTTGCGGACAGACTCTATCTCTATGGCTACACCTTC. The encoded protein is CASSFADRLYLYGYTF.

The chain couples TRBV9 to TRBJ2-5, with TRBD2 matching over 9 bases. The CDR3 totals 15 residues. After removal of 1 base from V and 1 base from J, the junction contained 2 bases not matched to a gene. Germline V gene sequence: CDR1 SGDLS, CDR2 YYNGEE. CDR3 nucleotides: TGTGCCAGCAGCGTAAGCGGGGGGCTCCAAGAGACCCAGTACTTC. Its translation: CASSVSGGLQETQYF.

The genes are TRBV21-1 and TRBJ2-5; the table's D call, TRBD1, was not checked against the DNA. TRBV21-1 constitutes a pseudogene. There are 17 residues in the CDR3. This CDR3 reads CASNQEILGQDQETQYF. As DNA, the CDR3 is TGTGCCAGCAACCAAGAAATATTGGGACAAGACCAAGAGACCCAGTACTTC.

DNA of the CDR3: TGTGCCAGCAGAGAGCGGGAGGCCTCCTACAATGAGCAGTTCTTC. Residues: CASREREASYNEQFF. This chain joins TRBV5-4 and TRBJ2-1; 9 nucleotides match TRBD2. CDR3 length equals 15 residues. CDR1 SGHNT and CDR2 YYREEE come from the germline V gene (reference sequence). Trimming at V came to 5 bases and at J to 0 bases, leaving 3 bases not matched to a gene.